The source of this T cell receptor beta chain is a study of CD4 T cells in relation to SARS-CoV-2 and coronaviruses. This CDR3 is 16 amino acids long. The germline V gene encodes CDR1 SGHDT and CDR2 YYEEEE. Trimming shortened V by 0 bases and J by 2 bases, and 13 bases separated the two germline ends. This clone appeared once. Its antigen is still unknown. Some clones are missing from TCRdb's copy, which holds only in-frame ones; the method was immunoSEQ multiplex PCR. In the table there are tens of thousands of clones, around 72% of which are singletons. The unexposed donors gave CD4+ T cells in about 2011-2019, prior to COVID-19. CD4+ T cells were isolated from the cells after around 10 days of culture.

This clonotype was obtained from a human donor in good health. The J gene is TRBJ2-3, the V gene TRBV5-6; unclear D gene. Sequenced input: CD4+ T cells from PBMCs, cultured in vitro. The chain's CDR3 is CASSLVPRSVTDTQYF. CDR3 in DNA: TGTGCCAGCAGCTTGGTCCCCCGATCAGTCACAGATACGCAGTATTTT.